These 22 T cell receptor beta chains share one sample of origin, sequenced in a study of T cell repertoires in cytomegalovirus infection. MiXCR was run by TCRdb on the reads, yielding one entry per CDR3 protein. The table records about 530,000 distinct CDR3 sequences, around a quarter of them present only once. Sequencing used PBMCs. The receptors were gathered from a human donor in good health (CMV status not recorded). Some clones in this sample may be carry-over from other donors' samples.

This clonotype was recorded a few times. The gene calls are TRBV6-1 and TRBJ1-2; unclear D gene. The germline V and J ends were trimmed by 1 base and 1 base, with 7 bases remaining between them. Germline-derived CDR1 and CDR2 are MNHNS and SASEGT. This CDR3 has 14 amino acids. The CDR3 region has the DNA TGTGCCAGCAGTGAAGATCCGTTTAACTATGGCTACACCTTC. This codes for CASSEDPFNYGYTF.

In its sample, this clonotype was seen a few times. DNA for the CDR3: TGTGCTAGTTCGTACGGGCCGGCTGAAGCTTTCTTT. It yields the protein CASSYGPAEAFF. The chain links TRBV12-5 to TRBJ1-1, with D uncertain. Looked up from germline, CDR1 is LGHNT and CDR2 is FRNRAP. This CDR3 comprises 12 residues. Trimming took off 8 bases at V and 6 bases at J, with 13 bases between the two ends.

The CDR3 region has the DNA TGTGCCAGCAGCTTGGGGACAGGGGATTCCTACGAGCAGTACTTC. Translation gives CASSLGTGDSYEQYF. The chain recombines TRBV5-4 with TRBJ2-7; 9 bases line up with TRBD1. This CDR3 has 15 amino acids. Germline loops: CDR1 SGHNT, CDR2 YYREEE (reference sequence). Trimming took 0 bases from V and 1 from J; bases not matched to a gene: 2.

Remarks on this clonotype: An end of the junction does not agree with germline; a read error may underlie this. The chain carries TRBV29-1 and TRBJ2-1; 8 nucleotides line up with TRBD1. Looked up from germline, CDR1 is SQVTM and CDR2 is ANQGSEA. CDR3 length equals 13 residues. DNA for the CDR3: TGCAGCGTTGAAGATACGAGCAGGGGGCGAGAGCTCTTC. As protein: CSVEDTSRGRELF.

This clonotype was seen a few times. The chain joins TRBV20-1 to TRBJ2-3; no definite D call. Germline CDR1 is DFQATT and CDR2 is SNEGSKA (reference sequence). The CDR3 contains 14 residues. V lost 0 bases, J lost 7 bases, and 14 bases lay in between. CDR3 sequence reads: CSARDPKKTHTQYF. CDR3 coding DNA: TGCAGTGCTAGAGATCCTAAGAAGACCCATACGCAGTATTTT.

This chain uses TRBV15 with TRBJ2-5; 9 positions agree with TRBD2. Germline CDR1 reads LNHNV; CDR2 reads YYDKDF (reference sequence). CDR3 length equals 17 residues. V shed 0 bases, J shed 7 bases, and the junction held 12 bases outside the gene matches. The CDR3: CATSRDGSGSSLGTQYF. In nucleotides, the CDR3 is TGTGCCACCAGCAGAGATGGTAGCGGGAGCTCTTTGGGGACCCAGTACTTC.

In DNA form, the CDR3 reads TGTGCCAGCTCACCACCGGCAGGGAACTCCTACGAGCAGTACTTC. Translation gives CASSPPAGNSYEQYF. V is TRBV18 and J is TRBJ2-7, with D maybe TRBD1 (5 bases). This CDR3 has 15 residues. CDR1 and CDR2 from the germline V gene are KGHSH and LQKENI. Deletions cut 0 bases from V and 0 bases from J, with 9 bases between.

This clonotype was picked up many times. CDR3 bases: TGTGCCAGCAGCGCAAGACTAGCGGGAGGCCCAGAGACCCAGTACTTC. This encodes CASSARLAGGPETQYF. The chain recombines TRBV7-2 with TRBJ2-5; 13 bases match TRBD2. CDR1 SGHTA and CDR2 FQGNSA come from the germline V gene. With 5 bases clipped from V and 4 bases from J, the junction kept 7 bases outside the gene matches. This CDR3 has 16 amino acids. Variable domain in full (rest from reference TRBV7-2 and TRBJ2-5): GAGVSQSPSNKVTEKGKDVELRCDPISGHTALYWYRQSLGQGLEFLIYFQGNSAPDKSGLPSDRFSAERTGGSVSTLTIQRTQQEDSAVYLCASSARLAGGPETQYFGPGTRLLVL.

This chain uses TRBV7-3 with TRBJ2-1; 9 bases fit TRBD1. The ends lost 5 bases at V and 6 bases at J; junction bases unmatched: 11. Germline V gene lookup returns CDR1 SGHTA and CDR2 FQGTGA. The length of the CDR3 is 16 residues. CDR3 nucleotide sequence: TGTGCCAGCAGCCCTTGGGACAGGGTGGTTTTCAATGAGCAGTTCTTC. This codes for CASSPWDRVVFNEQFF.

This clonotype was counted ten times or more. This sequence joins TRBV7-8 and TRBJ2-7; the match to TRBD2 covers 8 bases. Trimming cost V 5 bases and J 3 bases; bases outside gene matches: 21. This CDR3 is built from 19 residues. Germline assignment: CDR1 SGHVS and CDR2 FQNEAQ. The CDR3 loop is CASSEEGPAQLADVYEQYV. CDR3 DNA sequence: TGTGCCAGCAGCGAAGAGGGGCCCGCACAACTAGCGGACGTCTACGAGCAGTACGTC.

The chain uses TRBV27 and TRBJ2-1; TRBD2 aligns across 8 bases. V lost 6 bases to trimming and J lost 5 bases; unmatched junction nucleotides: 9. In germline, CDR1 is MNHEY, CDR2 SMNVEV (reference sequence). The length of the CDR3 is 15 residues. CDR3 protein: CASRPKRESHNEQFF. CDR3 bases: TGTGCCAGCAGACCTAAGCGGGAGTCCCACAATGAGCAGTTCTTC.

Only a few counts were recorded for this clonotype. This chain joins TRBV10-3 and TRBJ1-1; 8 bases map to TRBD1. This CDR3 has 13 amino acids. Germline V gene lookup returns CDR1 ENHRY and CDR2 SYGVKD. With V trimmed by 10 bases and J by 0 bases, 4 bases remained unmatched. The CDR3 region is CATQTGVNTEAFF. The CDR3 region has the DNA TGTGCCACCCAGACAGGGGTGAACACTGAAGCTTTCTTT.

This clonotype has at least ten counts. One end of the junction does not line up with germline, which may come from a read error. The CDR3 DNA follows: TGTGCCAGCAGCTTAGCGGGGACTAGCGGACACGCCTTC. Protein: CASSLAGTSGHAF. V usage is TRBV7-2 and J usage is TRBJ2-4; 11 bases align to TRBD2. Germline lookup yields CDR1 SGHTA and CDR2 FQGNSA. The length of the CDR3 is 13 residues. The full variable domain, its missing parts supplied by reference TRBV7-2 and TRBJ2-4, is GAGVSQSPSNKVTEKGKDVELRCDPISGHTALYWYRQSLGQGLEFLIYFQGNSAPDKSGLPSDRFSAERTGGSVSTLTIQRTQQEDSAVYLCASSLAGTSGHAFGAGTRLSVL.

V gene TRBV4-2 combines with J gene TRBJ2-1, with D unresolved. V lost 1 base, J lost 2 bases, and 12 bases lay in between. CDR1 and CDR2 (germline): LGHNA, YNFKEQ. The CDR3 extends over 16 amino acids. The CDR3 region has the DNA TGTGCCAGCAGCCAAGCGTCTCGAAGCCCCTACAATGAGCAGTTCTTC. Its protein product is CASSQASRSPYNEQFF.

The rearrangement links TRBV2 to TRBJ2-7; D possibly corresponds to TRBD2 (6 bases). The germline gives CDR1 SNHLY, CDR2 FYNNEI. Between the trimmed V and J ends, which lost 6 bases and 1 base, there was a span of 13 bases. The CDR3 sequence is 14 residues long. CDR3 loop: CASSASGLSYEQYF. The CDR3 DNA is TGTGCCAGCAGCGCGAGCGGGCTTTCCTACGAGCAGTACTTC.

The chain joins TRBV23-1 to TRBJ2-7; TRBD1 or TRBD2 may be the D gene (5 bases each). TRBV23-1 is treated as an ORF (open reading frame) with a function not yet certain. V was shortened by 7 bases and J by 4 bases, with 17 bases between the two germline ends. CDR3 length: 14 residues. The CDR3 nucleotides are TGCGCCAGCAAGGGGACCCTTGGGGTATACGAGCAGTACGTC. Amino acid sequence: CASKGTLGVYEQYV.

The table lists this clonotype with a few counts. This chain links TRBV12-3 or TRBV12-4 with TRBJ2-5; 8 bases agree with TRBD1. The CDR3 is made up of 15 amino acids. Trimming cost V 5 bases and J 1 base; bases outside gene matches: 6. The CDR3 DNA follows: TGTGCCAGCAGTCCTCGAGGGACAGGCCAAGAGACCCAGTACTTC. Translation: CASSPRGTGQETQYF.

This clonotype was found a few times. V gene TRBV11-3 combines with J gene TRBJ2-7, with 10 bases fitting TRBD2. Germline trimming cut 5 bases from V and 6 bases from J; bases unmatched to any gene: 13. Germline V CDR1 and CDR2: SGHNT, YENEEA. CDR3 length equals 16 residues. CDR3 coding DNA: TGTGCCAGCAGCACCGCGGTTAGCGGGAGGACGAGCGAGCAGTACTTC. It specifies CASSTAVSGRTSEQYF.

In its sample, this clonotype was seen many times. The chain couples TRBV18 to TRBJ2-1; no definite D call. V lost 8 bases to trimming and J lost 8 bases, with 10 bases between them. Germline assignment: CDR1 KGHSH and CDR2 LQKENI. This CDR3 region has 11 residues. The CDR3 protein is CASSPLDEQFF. In DNA form, the CDR3 reads TGTGCCAGCAGCCCTTTAGATGAGCAGTTCTTC.

The chain combines TRBV2 with TRBJ2-3; TRBD2 matches 8 bases. The germline CDR1 and CDR2 sequences are SNHLY and FYNNEI. CDR3 length: 15 residues. The V and J ends lost 5 bases and 4 bases, in that order; junction bases with no gene match: 8. CDR3 amino acids: CASSYTGGVADTQYF. CDR3 nucleotide sequence: TGTGCCAGCAGTTACACGGGAGGGGTGGCAGATACGCAGTATTTT.

The DNA for the CDR3 is TGTGCCAGCAGCCCGAGTAGGGGGGACACTGAAGCTTTCTTT. This codes for CASSPSRGDTEAFF. The chain is built from TRBV7-3 and TRBJ1-1; TRBD1 is a possible D gene (6 bases). The V end was cut by 5 bases, the J end by 3 bases, with 13 bases between. CDR1 and CDR2 from the germline V gene are SGHTA and FQGTGA. The CDR3 consists of 14 residues.

The chain links TRBV11-3 to TRBJ2-6, with D possibly being TRBD2 (7 bases). Trimming removed 10 bases at V and 4 bases at J, with 14 bases between. This CDR3 is 14 amino acids long. Per the germline V gene, CDR1 is SGHNT and CDR2 is YENEEA. The CDR3 region is CATRGGSGANVLTF. CDR3 DNA sequence: TGTGCCACCAGGGGAGGGTCCGGGGCCAACGTCCTGACTTTC.